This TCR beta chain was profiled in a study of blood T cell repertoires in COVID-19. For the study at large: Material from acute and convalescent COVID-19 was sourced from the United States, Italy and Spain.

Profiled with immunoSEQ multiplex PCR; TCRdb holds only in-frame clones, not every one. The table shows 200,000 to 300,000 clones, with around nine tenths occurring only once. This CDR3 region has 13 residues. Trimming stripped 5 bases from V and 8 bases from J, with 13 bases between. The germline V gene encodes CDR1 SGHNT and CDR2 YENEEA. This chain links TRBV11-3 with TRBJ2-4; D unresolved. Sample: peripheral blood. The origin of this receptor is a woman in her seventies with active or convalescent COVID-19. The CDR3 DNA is TGTGCCAGCAGCACGCCCGAGTTAGACATTCAGTACTTC. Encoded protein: CASSTPELDIQYF.